The 13 T cell receptor beta chains given below trace back to one sample, sequenced in a study of blood T cell repertoires in COVID-19. This table comes from immunoSEQ multiplex PCR, and its TCRdb copy is limited to in-frame clones, with some not included. Of 75,000 to 80,000 clones in the sample, 80% to 90% are singletons; the top ten hold approximately 11%. Source material: peripheral blood. Every receptor here comes from a man in his sixties with COVID-19, enrolled during active disease.

The chain links TRBV10-3 to TRBJ1-6, with no clear D. V lost 7 bases and J lost 4, with 5 bases in between. The CDR3 sequence is 12 residues long. Germline V gives CDR1 ENHRY, CDR2 SYGVKD. Written as DNA, the CDR3 is TGTGCCATCAACGGGTATAATTCACCCCTCCACTTT. Its protein product is CAINGYNSPLHF.

The chain links TRBV2 to TRBJ1-6; unclear D gene. CDR3 length equals 15 residues. Germline loops: CDR1 SNHLY, CDR2 FYNNEI. Trimming shortened V by 6 bases and J by 0 bases, and 9 bases separated the two germline ends. The CDR3, as DNA: TGTGCCAGCAGGCAGACACTCTCCTATAATTCACCCCTCCACTTT. Amino acids: CASRQTLSYNSPLHF.

The chain joins TRBV19 to TRBJ2-7, with TRBD1 identical over 11 bases. This CDR3 region has 15 residues. Germline V CDR1 and CDR2: LNHDA, SQIVND (reference sequence). Germline trimming cut 6 bases from V and 4 bases from J; bases unmatched to any gene: 8. CDR3: CASSQGQGEIYEQYF. The CDR3 DNA reads TGTGCCAGTAGCCAGGGACAGGGGGAGATTTACGAGCAGTACTTC.

The rearrangement uses TRBV30 and TRBJ1-4, with 7 positions matching TRBD1. This CDR3 contains 14 residues. J gave up 3 bases and V 5 bases, and 6 bases lay outside the gene matches. CDR1 is GTSNPN, CDR2 SVGIG, per germline (reference sequence). CDR3 nucleotide sequence: TGTGCCTGGGACGTACAGGGGTCTAATGAAAAACTGTTTTTT. Translating it yields CAWDVQGSNEKLFF.

The sample holds one count of this clone. The chain carries TRBV5-1 and TRBJ2-1, with TRBD2 matching over 9 bases. The CDR3 has 15 residues. V gave up 0 bases and J gave up 7 bases; unmatched junction bases: 5. The germline CDR1 and CDR2 sequences are SGHRS and YFSETQ. The CDR3 reads CASSLAAGGRNEQFF. DNA of the CDR3: TGCGCCAGCAGCTTGGCCGCGGGGGGGCGAAATGAGCAGTTCTTC.

This rearrangement joins TRBV11-2 to TRBJ2-7; possibly TRBD2 for D (6 bases). The V gene's germline CDR1 is SGHAT and CDR2 FQNNGV. The V gene lost 0 bases and the J gene lost 5 bases, with 17 bases spanning the gap. The CDR3 consists of 16 residues. The CDR3 DNA reads TGTGCCAGCAGCTTAGATCGCCTACGGGAGTTCGACGAGCAGTACTTC. Amino acid sequence: CASSLDRLREFDEQYF.

The rearrangement uses TRBV2 and TRBJ1-3; no firm D call. This CDR3 is built from 15 residues. CDR1 is SNHLY and CDR2 is FYNNEI in the germline V gene. Deletions cut 2 bases from V and 0 bases from J, with 8 bases between. The CDR3 DNA reads TGTGCCAGCAGTGAATTAGCCTTCTCTGGAAACACCATATATTTT. Translating it yields CASSELAFSGNTIYF.

CDR3 sequence reads: CASSDGGGTYRETQYF. Written as DNA, the CDR3 is TGTGCCAGCAGTGACGGGGGGGGGACATACCGAGAGACCCAGTACTTC. The chain combines TRBV6-1 with TRBJ2-5, with TRBD2 matching over 8 bases. Losses at the gene ends were 3 bases for V and 4 bases for J; bases not matched to a gene: 10. CDR1 and CDR2 from the germline V gene are MNHNS and SASEGT. The CDR3 is made up of 16 amino acids.

Only one count was recorded for this clone. The V gene is TRBV3-1 (or the pseudogene TRBV3-2), the J gene TRBJ1-4; D is ambiguous. The CDR3 is made up of 15 amino acids. V lost 2 bases and J lost 8, with 15 bases in between. The germline V gene encodes CDR1 LGHDT and CDR2 YNNKEL (reference sequence). CDR3 amino acids: CASSQNGRGWEKLFF. The CDR3 DNA is TGTGCCAGCAGCCAAAATGGGCGGGGTTGGGAAAAACTGTTTTTT.

This clone was counted once. The chain employs TRBV16 and TRBJ2-7; TRBD1 agrees at 9 bases. Germline V CDR1 and CDR2: KGHSY, FQNENV. CDR3 size: 14 residues. J was trimmed by 6 bases and V by 0 bases; bases with no gene match: 3. The CDR3 protein is CASSQSGTGTEQYF. CDR3 sequence (DNA): TGTGCCAGCAGCCAATCAGGGACAGGGACCGAGCAGTACTTC. The full variable domain, in which reference TRBV16 and TRBJ2-7 provide the parts outside the CDR3, is GEEVAQTPKHLVRGEGQKAKLYCAPIKGHSYVFWYQQVLKNEFKFLISFQNENVFDETGMPKERFSAKCLPNSPCSLEIQATKLEDSAVYFCASSQSGTGTEQYFGPGTRLTVT.

V and J are TRBV4-1 and TRBJ2-5; 9 bases are a match to TRBD2. Germline trimming cut 0 bases from V and 4 bases from J; bases unmatched to any gene: 21. Germline V gene data show CDR1 as MGHRA and CDR2 as YSYEKL. CDR3 length equals 21 residues. The CDR3 bases are TGCGCCAGCAGCCAAGATCTTGGGGGCCGGGGGCCGGGACTAGCTCCAGAGACCCAGTACTTC. As protein: CASSQDLGGRGPGLAPETQYF.

The V and J genes are TRBV2 and TRBJ2-1; D perhaps matches TRBD2 (5 bases). The CDR3 sequence is 15 residues long. Trimming pared 6 bases from V and 7 bases from J, leaving 19 bases between. The germline V gene encodes CDR1 SNHLY and CDR2 FYNNEI. The CDR3: CASRRLWTRTNEQFF. CDR3 bases: TGTGCCAGCAGGCGGTTGTGGACTCGGACGAATGAGCAGTTCTTC.

V is TRBV27 and J is TRBJ2-3, with TRBD2 matching over 7 bases. The junction had 19 bases not matched to a gene; V was cut back by 4 bases and J by 6 bases. The V gene's germline CDR1 is MNHEY and CDR2 SMNVEV (reference sequence). The CDR3 contains 18 residues. In DNA form, the CDR3 reads TGTGCCAGCAGTTCTCCACCCGGGCGGGAGCCAACTGGGGATACGCAGTATTTT. Protein: CASSSPPGREPTGDTQYF.